This is a list of T cell receptor beta chains from one sample in a study of T-cell reconstitution after alpha-beta-depleted transplantation in children. TCRdb passed the PCR reads through MiXCR, listing each CDR3 protein once. The sample comprises under 300,000 distinct CDR3 sequences, approximately 10% of which are singletons, and 20% to 30% rests with the top ten. The sample in question was peripheral blood, obtained 180 days after TCRalphabeta/CD19-depleted stem cell transplant. These receptors all come from a male patient aged 2 to 9 who had a stem cell transplant for chronic granulomatous disease, so the T cells may come from the graft donor. Both conserved end residues are part of each CDR3. D genes are given only for firm matches. Not all rows give a size; the values are once, few, many and, for expanded clones, a class.

cdr3_nt	cdr3_aa	d_call	j_call	clone_size	v_call
TGTGCCAGCTCACCGCTGACAGGGACCAACACCGGGGAGCTGTTTTTT	CASSPLTGTNTGELFF	TRBD1	TRBJ2-2	many	TRBV18
TGCAGTGCTGTCTTTCCTAGCGGCTACGAGCAGTACTTC	CSAVFPSGYEQYF	TRBD2	TRBJ2-7	many	TRBV20-1
TGTGCCACCAGTGATTTGGCGGGCAACAATGAGCAGTTCTTC	CATSDLAGNNEQFF	NA	TRBJ2-1	many	TRBV24-1
TGCGCCAGCAGCTTGGCCGGCAGAAATAGCAATCAGCCCCAGCATTTT	CASSLAGRNSNQPQHF	NA	TRBJ1-5	many	TRBV5-1
TGTGCCACCAGCAGAGATCCAGCGGGAGGACTTGGGTTCTTC	CATSRDPAGGLGFF	TRBD2	TRBJ2-1	many	TRBV15
TGCGCCAGCAGCGCCAGCCCTAGCGGGATTACCTATACGCAGTATTTT	CASSASPSGITYTQYF	TRBD2	TRBJ2-3	many	TRBV5-1
TGTGCCAGCACCCCTAGAGGTCCTAATCAGCCCCAGCATTTT	CASTPRGPNQPQHF	NA	TRBJ1-5	many	TRBV12-3/TRBV12-4
TGCAGCGTTGATCTGGGGCAAAAACAAGAGACCCAGTACTTC	CSVDLGQKQETQYF	NA	TRBJ2-5	many	TRBV29-1
TGCGCCAGCAGCCAAGAGACAGCCTACAATGAGCAGTTCTTC	CASSQETAYNEQFF	NA	TRBJ2-1	many	TRBV4-3
TGTGCCACCAGCAGAGATACGGCGGAAGCTTTCTTT	CATSRDTAEAFF	NA	TRBJ1-1	many	TRBV15
TGTGCCAGCAGCTCGTCCGGGACTGAATTACCCCTCCACTTT	CASSSSGTELPLHF	NA	TRBJ1-6	NA	TRBV5-4
TGCAGCGGGGGAGTCACTGAAGCTTTCTTT	CSGGVTEAFF	NA	TRBJ1-1	many	TRBV29-1
TGTGCCAGCAGCTTTAGTAGCGGGATAGGGGACAATGAGCAGTTCTTC	CASSFSSGIGDNEQFF	TRBD2	TRBJ2-1	few	TRBV7-9
TGTGCCAGCAGTTACGGGGGGACTAGCCCCTCCTACGAGCAGTACTTC	CASSYGGTSPSYEQYF	TRBD2	TRBJ2-7	many	TRBV28
TGTGCCAGCAGCCACGGGACTAGCGACGAGCAGTACTTC	CASSHGTSDEQYF	TRBD2	TRBJ2-7	many	TRBV9
TGTGCCAGCAGTGAAGGAGTCGGGGAGCTGTTTTTT	CASSEGVGELFF	NA	TRBJ2-2	many	TRBV6-1
TGTGCCAGCTCACCGCAGGGGTCTAATGAAAAACTGTTTTTT	CASSPQGSNEKLFF	NA	TRBJ1-4	many	TRBV18
TGTGCCACCAGTGATGCGACAGGGAGGACCGGGGAGCTGTTTTTT	CATSDATGRTGELFF	NA	TRBJ2-2	many	TRBV24-1
TGTGCCAGCAGAGACCCCGGGACACCACGCTACGAGCAGTACTTC	CASRDPGTPRYEQYF	NA	TRBJ2-7	NA	TRBV30
TGCAGCGCCGGGACAGCCAACTATGGCTACACCTTC	CSAGTANYGYTF	TRBD1	TRBJ1-2	many	TRBV29-1
TGTGCCAGCAGCCCCCTCCCCTTGACAGTCCCGATCTATGGCTACACCTTC	CASSPLPLTVPIYGYTF	NA	TRBJ1-2	many	TRBV11-2
TGTGCCAGCAGCCAAGATGGTAGCGGGAGGCTCGATGAGCAGTTCTTC	CASSQDGSGRLDEQFF	TRBD2	TRBJ2-1	many	TRBV4-2
TGTGCCAGCAGCCGTAAGGGACAGGGCACAGGAAAACTGTTTTTT	CASSRKGQGTGKLFF	TRBD1	TRBJ1-4	many	TRBV5-6
TGTGCCAGCAGTGTCTTCGGGCACGAGCAGTACTTC	CASSVFGHEQYF	NA	TRBJ2-7	NA	TRBV2
TGCAGCGTTGGCGGGCGCGAGCAGTACTTC	CSVGGREQYF	NA	TRBJ2-7	many	TRBV29-1
TGTGCCAGCAGCCGAGCACCGGGACAAGTAAACGAGCAGTACTTC	CASSRAPGQVNEQYF	NA	TRBJ2-7	many	TRBV7-2
TGTGCCAGCAGCCCCAGGACTAGCGGGGTCCGGGAGCTGTTTTTT	CASSPRTSGVRELFF	TRBD2	TRBJ2-2	many	TRBV12-3/TRBV12-4
TGTGCCAGCAGCTTAGATATGGCCGGGACTAGAGTCTACGAGCAGTACTTC	CASSLDMAGTRVYEQYF	TRBD2	TRBJ2-7	NA	TRBV7-8
TGCGCCAGCAGCTTGACGCGGGGGAACACAGATACGCAGTATTTT	CASSLTRGNTDTQYF	TRBD2	TRBJ2-3	many	TRBV5-1
TGTGCCAGCAGTTTTAATAACAGGGTGTTGGGACAGCCCCAGCATTTT	CASSFNNRVLGQPQHF	NA	TRBJ1-5	many	TRBV12-3/TRBV12-4
TGCAGTGCTAGAGGCCGGAGGCGAAACATTCAGTACTTC	CSARGRRRNIQYF	NA	TRBJ2-4	many	TRBV20-1
TGCGCCAGCGGACGACCGAATTACAATGAGCAGTTCTTC	CASGRPNYNEQFF	NA	TRBJ2-1	many	TRBV5-1
TGCAGTGCTAGAAGAGCGGAGCGGGATTTAGAGACCCAGTACTTC	CSARRAERDLETQYF	TRBD2	TRBJ2-5	many	TRBV20-1
TGTGCCAGCTCACGGAATACTCCCCTCTACGAGCAGTACTTC	CASSRNTPLYEQYF	NA	TRBJ2-7	few	TRBV18
TGTGCCAGCAGCTCCCTCCGGGACGGAACCGGGGAGCTGTTTTTT	CASSSLRDGTGELFF	NA	TRBJ2-2	many	TRBV7-3
TGTGTCAGCTCGGCCCGACAGGGGGGAGAGACCCAGTACTTC	CVSSARQGGETQYF	TRBD1	TRBJ2-5	once	TRBV18
TGTGCCAGCTCATTTAGCGACTCCTACGAGCAGTACTTC	CASSFSDSYEQYF	NA	TRBJ2-7	few	TRBV18
TGTGCCAGCAGCGCTAGCGGGGGATACATTCAGTACTTC	CASSASGGYIQYF	TRBD2	TRBJ2-4	many	TRBV7-2
TGTGCCAGCAGTTCGACACCAAGCGGGATCCCCTACAATGAGCAGTTCTTC	CASSSTPSGIPYNEQFF	TRBD2	TRBJ2-1	many	TRBV27